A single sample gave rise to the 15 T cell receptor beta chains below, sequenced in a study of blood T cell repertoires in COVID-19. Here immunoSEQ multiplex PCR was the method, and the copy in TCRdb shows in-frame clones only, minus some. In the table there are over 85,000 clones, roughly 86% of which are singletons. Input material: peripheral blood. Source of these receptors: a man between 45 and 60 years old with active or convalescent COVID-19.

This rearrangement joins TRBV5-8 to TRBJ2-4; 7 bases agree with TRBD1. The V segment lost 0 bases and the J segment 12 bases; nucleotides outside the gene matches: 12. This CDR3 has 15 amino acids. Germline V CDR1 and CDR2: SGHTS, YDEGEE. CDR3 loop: CASSLGQGGGVNQYF. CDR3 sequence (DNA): TGTGCCAGCAGCTTGGGACAGGGCGGTGGAGTTAATCAGTACTTC.

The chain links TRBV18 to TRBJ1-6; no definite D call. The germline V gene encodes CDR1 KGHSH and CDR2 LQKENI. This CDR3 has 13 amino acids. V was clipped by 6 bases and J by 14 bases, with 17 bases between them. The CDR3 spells CASSTGEGGALHF. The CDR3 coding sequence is TGTGCCAGCTCCACCGGGGAGGGTGGGGCCCTCCACTTT.

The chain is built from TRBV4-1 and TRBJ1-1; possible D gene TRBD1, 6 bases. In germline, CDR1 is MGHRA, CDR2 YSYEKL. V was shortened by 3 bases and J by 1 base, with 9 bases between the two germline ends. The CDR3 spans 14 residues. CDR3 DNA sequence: TGCGCCAGCAGCCACCCGGACAGGAACACTGAAGCTTTCTTT. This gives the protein CASSHPDRNTEAFF.

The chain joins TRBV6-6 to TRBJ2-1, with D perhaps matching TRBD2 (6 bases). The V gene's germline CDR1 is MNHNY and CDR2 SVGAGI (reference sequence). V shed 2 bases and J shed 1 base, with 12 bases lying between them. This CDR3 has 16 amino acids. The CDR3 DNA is TGTGCCAGCAGTTACCCCCCGGGGGTATCCTACAATGAGCAGTTCTTC. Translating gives CASSYPPGVSYNEQFF.

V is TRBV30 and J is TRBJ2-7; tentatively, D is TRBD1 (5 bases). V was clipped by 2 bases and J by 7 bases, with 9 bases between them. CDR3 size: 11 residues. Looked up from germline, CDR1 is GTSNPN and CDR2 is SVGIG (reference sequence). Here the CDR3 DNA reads TGTGCCTGGAGTAAGGGGAATGAGCAGTACTTC. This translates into CAWSKGNEQYF.

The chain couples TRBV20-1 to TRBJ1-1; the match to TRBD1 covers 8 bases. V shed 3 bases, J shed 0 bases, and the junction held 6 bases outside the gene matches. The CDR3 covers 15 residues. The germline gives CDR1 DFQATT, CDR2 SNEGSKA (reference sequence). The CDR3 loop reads CSASTSGGMNTEAFF. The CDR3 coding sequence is TGCAGTGCTAGTACGTCAGGGGGCATGAACACTGAAGCTTTCTTT.

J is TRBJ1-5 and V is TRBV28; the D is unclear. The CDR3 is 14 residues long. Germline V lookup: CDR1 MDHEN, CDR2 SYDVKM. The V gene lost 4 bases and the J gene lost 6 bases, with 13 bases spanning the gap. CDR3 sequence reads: CASSWETASQPQHF. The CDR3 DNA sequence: TGTGCCAGCAGTTGGGAGACCGCTAGTCAGCCCCAGCATTTT.

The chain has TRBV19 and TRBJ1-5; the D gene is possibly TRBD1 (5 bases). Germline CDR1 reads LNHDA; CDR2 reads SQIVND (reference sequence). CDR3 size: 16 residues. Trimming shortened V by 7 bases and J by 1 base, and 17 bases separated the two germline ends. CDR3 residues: CASTSYGQGSNQPQHF. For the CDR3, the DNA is TGTGCCAGTACCTCATATGGGCAGGGAAGCAATCAGCCCCAGCATTTT. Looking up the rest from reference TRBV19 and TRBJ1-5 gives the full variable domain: DGGITQSPKYLFRKEGQNVTLSCEQNLNHDAMYWYRQDPGQGLRLIYYSQIVNDFQKGDIAEGYSVSREKKESFPLTVTSAQKNPTAFYLCASTSYGQGSNQPQHFGDGTRLSIL.

CDR3 coding DNA: TGTGCCAGCAGCCAACAGGGGTCTGGAAACACCATATATTTT. Translated: CASSQQGSGNTIYF. The chain employs TRBV7-2 and TRBJ1-3; 7 bases are a match to TRBD1. With 5 bases clipped from V and 1 base from J, the junction kept 2 bases outside the gene matches. Germline values: CDR1 SGHTA, CDR2 FQGNSA. CDR3 length: 14 residues.

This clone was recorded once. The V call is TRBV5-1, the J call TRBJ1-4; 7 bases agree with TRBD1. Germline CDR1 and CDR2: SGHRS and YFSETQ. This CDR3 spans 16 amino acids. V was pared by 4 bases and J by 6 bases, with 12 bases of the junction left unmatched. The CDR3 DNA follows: TGCGCCAGCAGCGCACACATCGGGACAGCGTATGAAAAACTGTTTTTT. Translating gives CASSAHIGTAYEKLFF.

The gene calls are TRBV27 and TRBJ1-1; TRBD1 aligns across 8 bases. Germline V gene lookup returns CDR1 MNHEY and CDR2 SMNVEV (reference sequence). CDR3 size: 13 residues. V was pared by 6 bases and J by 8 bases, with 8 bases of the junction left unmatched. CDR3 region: CASRRPTGEEAFF. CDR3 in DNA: TGTGCCAGCAGGAGACCGACAGGGGAGGAAGCTTTCTTT.

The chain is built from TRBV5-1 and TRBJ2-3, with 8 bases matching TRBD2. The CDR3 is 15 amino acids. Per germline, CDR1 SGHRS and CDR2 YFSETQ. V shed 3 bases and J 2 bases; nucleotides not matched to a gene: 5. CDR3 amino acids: CASSSGGGLTDTQYF. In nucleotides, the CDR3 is TGCGCCAGCAGCTCCGGGGGGGGTCTCACAGATACGCAGTATTTT.

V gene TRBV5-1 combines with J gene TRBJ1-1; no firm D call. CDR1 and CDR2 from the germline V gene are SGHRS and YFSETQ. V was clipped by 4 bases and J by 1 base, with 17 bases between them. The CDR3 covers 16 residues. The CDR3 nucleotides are TGCGCCAGCAGCAATGGACTGACGACACAGAACACTGAAGCTTTCTTT. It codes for CASSNGLTTQNTEAFF.

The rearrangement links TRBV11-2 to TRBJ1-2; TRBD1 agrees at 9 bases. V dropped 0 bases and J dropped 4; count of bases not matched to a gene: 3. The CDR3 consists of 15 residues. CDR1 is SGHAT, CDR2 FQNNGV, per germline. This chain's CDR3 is CASSLDQGQGYGYTF. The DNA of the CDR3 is TGTGCCAGCAGCTTAGATCAGGGACAGGGCTATGGCTACACCTTC.

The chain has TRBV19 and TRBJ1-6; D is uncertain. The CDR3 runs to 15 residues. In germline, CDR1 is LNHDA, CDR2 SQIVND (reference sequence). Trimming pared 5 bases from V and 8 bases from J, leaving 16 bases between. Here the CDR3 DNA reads TGTGCCAGTAGTCAAACCGGGAAAAGGGATTCACCCCTCCACTTT. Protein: CASSQTGKRDSPLHF.